What follows describes a single T cell receptor (beta chain). Assay used: immunoSEQ multiplex PCR; TCRdb lists only in-frame clones, some missing. The data show roughly 24,000 clones, over 80% seen once. The data are from a study of T cells in tumors and immune-related adverse events. Per germline, CDR1 GTSNPN and CDR2 SVGIG (reference sequence). Unmatched junction bases numbered 9, after V lost 8 bases and J lost 7 bases. The CDR3 loop spans 15 amino acids. The material was lymph node tissue, obtained from a patient treated with anti-PD-1 therapy. The chain recombines TRBV30 with TRBJ2-1; TRBD2 agrees at 15 bases. The sequence was obtained from a female donor with metastatic renal cell carcinoma. This chain's CDR3 is CAGLAGGPFRNEQFF. The DNA for the CDR3 is TGTGCCGGACTAGCGGGAGGGCCTTTCAGAAATGAGCAGTTCTTC.